This is a list of T cell receptor beta chains from one sample in a study of T cell changes during pregnancy in multiple sclerosis. Repertoires were generated with immunoSEQ multiplex PCR, while TCRdb's copy carries only in-frame clones and drops some. The table has tens of thousands of clones, about 85% seen once; the top ten hold approximately 3.5%. The input for sequencing was peripheral blood, taken before pregnancy. All receptors come from a female donor with multiple sclerosis, enrolled in a pregnancy study. Both conserved end residues are part of each CDR3. The D gene is left open where the match is weak. Clone size appears in some rows only: once, few, many, or a class for an expanded clone.

clone size,V gene,J gene,D gene,CDR3 protein,CDR3 DNA
once,TRBV4-3,TRBJ2-5,TRBD1,CASSQWDREETQYF,TGCGCCAGCAGCCAATGGGACAGGGAAGAGACCCAGTACTTC
once,TRBV7-9,TRBJ2-7,.,CASSFPPLGRLMHYEQYF,TGTGCCAGCAGCTTCCCACCCCTGGGGCGTCTTATGCACTACGAGCAGTACTTC
once,TRBV11-3,TRBJ2-1,.,CASSLGTNNEQFF,TGTGCCAGCAGCTTAGGAACTAACAATGAGCAGTTCTTC
.,TRBV7-3,TRBJ2-7,TRBD2,CASSQTAGAYEQYF,TGTGCCAGCAGCCAAACGGCGGGAGCCTACGAGCAGTACTTC
.,TRBV30,TRBJ1-4,.,CAWIHGFVGATNEKLFF,TGTGCCTGGATTCATGGTTTTGTAGGGGCAACTAATGAAAAACTGTTTTTT
.,TRBV28,TRBJ1-4,.,CASSPEDSGANEKLFF,TGTGCCAGCAGTCCAGAGGACAGTGGGGCTAATGAAAAACTGTTTTTT
.,TRBV27,TRBJ2-2,TRBD1,CASSQGVNTGELFF,TGTGCCAGCAGTCAGGGGGTGAACACCGGGGAGCTGTTTTTT
.,TRBV7-2,TRBJ2-7,TRBD2,CASSLGSGRFYEQYF,TGTGCCAGCAGCTTAGGTAGCGGGAGGTTCTACGAGCAGTACTTC
.,TRBV2,TRBJ1-2,TRBD1,CASSQDRGNYGYTF,TGTGCCAGCAGCCAGGACAGGGGTAACTATGGCTACACCTTC
once,TRBV5-1,TRBJ1-3,.,CASSLGPPGNTIYF,TGCGCCAGCAGCTTGGGGCCCCCTGGAAACACCATATATTTT
few,TRBV5-4,TRBJ1-2,TRBD1,CASSLGQGETYGYTF,TGTGCCAGCAGCCTGGGACAGGGGGAAACCTATGGCTACACCTTC
.,TRBV7-2,TRBJ2-1,TRBD2,CASSLIWGLADNEQFF,TGTGCCAGCAGCCTTATCTGGGGACTAGCGGACAATGAGCAGTTCTTC
once,TRBV6-5,TRBJ1-6,TRBD1,CASSSTGTGASPLHF,TGTGCCAGCAGCTCGACCGGGACAGGAGCTTCACCCCTCCACTTT
few,TRBV5-1,TRBJ1-1,.,CASSLTVVNTEAFF,TGCGCCAGCAGCTTGACAGTTGTGAACACTGAAGCTTTCTTT
few,TRBV19,TRBJ1-3,.,CASSPLWFPDTIYF,TGTGCCAGTAGTCCCCTTTGGTTTCCAGACACCATATATTTT
.,TRBV5-1,TRBJ2-1,.,CASSLTPTGLSYNEQFF,TGCGCCAGCAGCCTCACCCCGACTGGACTCTCCTACAATGAGCAGTTCTTC
.,TRBV4-2,TRBJ2-3,.,CASSQYLARQSTFRADTQYF,TGTGCCAGCAGCCAATACCTCGCAAGGCAGTCGACCTTCAGGGCAGATACGCAGTATTTT
.,TRBV4-2,TRBJ1-1,.,CASSRAEGTTLLF,TGTGCCAGCAGCCGAGCGGAGGGCACCACCTTACTCTTT
.,TRBV5-1,TRBJ2-7,.,CASSFISRSSYEQYF,TGCGCCAGCAGCTTTATTTCCAGAAGCTCCTACGAGCAGTACTTC
.,TRBV30,TRBJ1-5,.,CAWSDGGSRQPQHF,TGTGCCTGGAGTGATGGGGGGAGCAGGCAGCCCCAGCATTTT
.,TRBV30,TRBJ2-1,.,CAWAVWGDEQFF,TGTGCCTGGGCGGTATGGGGCGATGAGCAGTTCTTC
.,TRBV10-2,TRBJ2-7,TRBD2,CASSPGGGDEQYF,TGCGCCAGCAGCCCCGGGGGAGGGGACGAGCAGTACTTC
once,TRBV5-1,TRBJ2-6,.,CASSSDSGGANVLTF,TGCGCCAGCAGCTCGGACAGTGGAGGGGCCAACGTCCTGACTTTC
.,TRBV30,TRBJ2-2,.,CAWSRRDTGELFF,TGTGCCTGGAGTCGGCGGGACACCGGGGAGCTGTTTTTT
.,TRBV5-1,TRBJ2-3,.,CASSLWVKDTILTDTQYF,TGCGCCAGCAGCTTATGGGTGAAGGATACTATCCTCACAGATACGCAGTATTTT
.,TRBV11-2,TRBJ2-1,TRBD1,CASSPVTGVKEQFF,TGTGCCAGCAGCCCCGTGACAGGGGTTAAAGAGCAGTTCTTC
once,TRBV23-1,TRBJ2-2,.,CASSHRRGGTGELFF,TGCGCCAGCAGTCACCGCAGGGGAGGGACCGGGGAGCTGTTTTTT
.,TRBV30,TRBJ1-1,.,CACLLNTEAFF,TGTGCCTGCCTTTTGAACACTGAAGCTTTCTTT
once,TRBV9,TRBJ1-3,TRBD1,CASSPRGTGGIYF,TGTGCCAGCAGCCCAAGGGGGACAGGGGGCATATATTTT
.,TRBV6-6,TRBJ2-7,TRBD1,CASRDPGGAVYEQYF,TGTGCCAGCAGAGACCCAGGGGGCGCGGTCTACGAGCAGTACTTC
.,TRBV7-3,TRBJ2-5,TRBD1,CASSSRQGKETQYF,TGTGCCAGCAGCTCACGACAGGGTAAAGAGACCCAGTACTTC
.,TRBV19,TRBJ1-1,TRBD1,CASSIALGQGAKAFF,TGTGCCAGTAGTATAGCCCTGGGACAGGGGGCGAAAGCTTTCTTT